This is a list of T cell receptor beta chains from one sample in a study of shared clonotypes between healthy human individuals. Using immunoSEQ multiplex PCR, the repertoire was profiled, and TCRdb retains in-frame clones only, with some absent. The sample has 2 million to 2.5 million clones; around 93% are singletons. Sample: naive CD4+ T cells from PBMCs. Receptors originate from a man between 18 and 35 years old in good health. Some clones in this sample may be carry-over from other donors' samples. CDR3s include the opening cysteine and the closing phenylalanine or tryptophan. The order of the fields is D gene, J gene, V gene, clone size, CDR3 protein, CDR3 DNA. The D gene is left open where the match is weak. Part of the rows lack a size; the others show once, few, many or a class for expanded clones.

D gene: NA; J gene: TRBJ1-4; V gene: TRBV28; clone size: NA; CDR3 protein: CASSLTGGEKLFF; CDR3 DNA: TGTGCCAGCAGCCTAACCGGGGGTGAAAAACTGTTTTTT
D gene: TRBD1; J gene: TRBJ2-7; V gene: TRBV28; clone size: NA; CDR3 protein: CASGNRGIYEQYF; CDR3 DNA: TGTGCCAGCGGAAACAGGGGAATCTACGAGCAGTACTTC
D gene: NA; J gene: TRBJ2-3; V gene: TRBV5-1; clone size: NA; CDR3 protein: CASSLGWDRVDTQYF; CDR3 DNA: TGCGCCAGCAGCTTGGGTTGGGATCGTGTCGATACGCAGTATTTT
D gene: NA; J gene: TRBJ1-4; V gene: TRBV28; clone size: NA; CDR3 protein: CASSLLLGGKLFF; CDR3 DNA: TGTGCCAGCAGTTTACTCCTAGGAGGCAAACTGTTTTTT
D gene: NA; J gene: TRBJ2-3; V gene: TRBV6-6; clone size: NA; CDR3 protein: CASSYQSPVTDTQYF; CDR3 DNA: TGTGCCAGCAGTTACCAGTCCCCAGTAACAGATACGCAGTATTTT
D gene: NA; J gene: TRBJ2-7; V gene: TRBV18; clone size: NA; CDR3 protein: CASSPGRRTYEQYF; CDR3 DNA: TGTGCCAGCTCACCGGGCAGGAGGACCTACGAGCAGTACTTC
D gene: NA; J gene: TRBJ1-4; V gene: TRBV4-1; clone size: NA; CDR3 protein: CASSPNLPTTNEKLFF; CDR3 DNA: TGCGCCAGCAGCCCCAACCTGCCCACCACTAATGAAAAACTGTTTTTT
D gene: NA; J gene: TRBJ1-1; V gene: TRBV7-9; clone size: NA; CDR3 protein: CASSSVTEAFF; CDR3 DNA: TGTGCCAGCAGCTCCGTAACTGAAGCTTTCTTT
D gene: NA; J gene: TRBJ1-1; V gene: TRBV7-2; clone size: NA; CDR3 protein: CASSLERGINTEAFF; CDR3 DNA: TGTGCCAGCAGCTTAGAAAGGGGAATCAACACTGAAGCTTTCTTT
D gene: TRBD2; J gene: TRBJ2-1; V gene: TRBV19; clone size: NA; CDR3 protein: CASSIGGGDAYNEQFF; CDR3 DNA: TGTGCCAGTAGTATCGGCGGGGGTGATGCCTACAATGAGCAGTTCTTC
D gene: TRBD2; J gene: TRBJ2-2; V gene: TRBV25-1; clone size: NA; CDR3 protein: CASSGGTGGWFPGELFF; CDR3 DNA: TGTGCCAGCAGCGGCGGAACGGGGGGTTGGTTCCCCGGGGAGCTGTTTTTT
D gene: NA; J gene: TRBJ1-5; V gene: TRBV5-8; clone size: NA; CDR3 protein: CASRHNTGTKVQPQHF; CDR3 DNA: TGTGCCAGCAGACACAACACAGGGACGAAGGTACAGCCCCAGCATTTT
D gene: NA; J gene: TRBJ2-7; V gene: TRBV4-1; clone size: NA; CDR3 protein: CAGSHLGLPAEQYF; CDR3 DNA: TGCGCCGGCAGCCACTTAGGACTCCCGGCCGAGCAGTACTTC
D gene: NA; J gene: TRBJ1-1; V gene: TRBV2; clone size: NA; CDR3 protein: CASSDERTGSEAFF; CDR3 DNA: TGTGCCAGCAGTGACGAACGTACGGGATCTGAAGCTTTCTTT
D gene: TRBD2; J gene: TRBJ2-5; V gene: TRBV15; clone size: NA; CDR3 protein: CATSRDEGTSGREETQYF; CDR3 DNA: TGTGCCACCAGCAGAGATGAAGGGACTAGCGGGAGGGAAGAGACCCAGTACTTC
D gene: NA; J gene: TRBJ1-1; V gene: TRBV4-3; clone size: NA; CDR3 protein: CASSQDVSRGSSGAFF; CDR3 DNA: TGCGCCAGCAGCCAAGATGTATCCAGGGGCTCTTCAGGGGCTTTCTTT
D gene: TRBD2; J gene: TRBJ2-3; V gene: TRBV5-1; clone size: NA; CDR3 protein: CASSFLAGGPDTQYF; CDR3 DNA: TGCGCCAGCAGCTTCCTAGCGGGAGGGCCGGATACGCAGTATTTT
D gene: NA; J gene: TRBJ1-1; V gene: TRBV28; clone size: NA; CDR3 protein: CASSAQDRGAFF; CDR3 DNA: TGTGCCAGCAGTGCACAGGACCGGGGGGCTTTCTTT
D gene: NA; J gene: TRBJ1-1; V gene: TRBV5-3; clone size: NA; CDR3 protein: CARSLLQRSNTEAFF; CDR3 DNA: TGTGCCAGAAGCTTGTTACAGAGATCGAACACTGAAGCTTTCTTT
D gene: TRBD2; J gene: TRBJ2-3; V gene: TRBV7-2; clone size: NA; CDR3 protein: CASSPYIPRTSGRTDTQYF; CDR3 DNA: TGTGCCAGCAGCCCCTATATCCCCAGGACTAGCGGGAGGACAGATACGCAGTATTTT
D gene: NA; J gene: TRBJ2-4; V gene: TRBV2; clone size: NA; CDR3 protein: CASSEGWSQAKNIQYF; CDR3 DNA: TGTGCCAGCAGTGAAGGGTGGAGCCAAGCCAAAAACATTCAGTACTTC
D gene: NA; J gene: TRBJ2-1; V gene: TRBV6-6; clone size: NA; CDR3 protein: CASSPAGTNNEQFF; CDR3 DNA: TGTGCCAGCAGTCCCGCCGGGACCAATAATGAGCAGTTCTTC
D gene: TRBD1; J gene: TRBJ2-7; V gene: TRBV30; clone size: NA; CDR3 protein: CAWTRDRAYEQYF; CDR3 DNA: TGTGCCTGGACCCGGGACAGGGCCTACGAGCAGTACTTC
D gene: NA; J gene: TRBJ2-7; V gene: TRBV13; clone size: NA; CDR3 protein: CASSLRGGDEQYF; CDR3 DNA: TGTGCCAGCAGCTTAAGGGGGGGCGACGAGCAGTACTTC
D gene: NA; J gene: TRBJ2-3; V gene: TRBV9; clone size: NA; CDR3 protein: CASSTRRGLADPDTQYF; CDR3 DNA: TGTGCCAGCAGCACCCGGCGGGGGCTAGCGGACCCAGATACGCAGTATTTT
D gene: NA; J gene: TRBJ2-5; V gene: TRBV5-1; clone size: NA; CDR3 protein: CASSLYISGIPRGGDQETQYF; CDR3 DNA: TGCGCCAGCAGCTTGTATATATCCGGTATCCCGCGTGGCGGGGATCAAGAGACCCAGTACTTC
D gene: NA; J gene: TRBJ2-2; V gene: TRBV9; clone size: few; CDR3 protein: CASSVPPSFPGELFF; CDR3 DNA: TGTGCCAGCAGCGTCCCCCCTAGTTTTCCCGGGGAGCTGTTTTTT
D gene: NA; J gene: TRBJ2-5; V gene: TRBV6-5; clone size: NA; CDR3 protein: CASSYSWTLETQYF; CDR3 DNA: TGTGCCAGCAGTTACTCGTGGACCCTAGAGACCCAGTACTTC
D gene: NA; J gene: TRBJ2-4; V gene: TRBV19; clone size: NA; CDR3 protein: CASSPPGGLNIQYF; CDR3 DNA: TGTGCCAGTAGTCCCCCGGGCGGGTTAAACATTCAGTACTTC
D gene: TRBD1; J gene: TRBJ1-5; V gene: TRBV4-1; clone size: NA; CDR3 protein: CASSQGDSLQGSNQPQHF; CDR3 DNA: TGCGCCAGCAGCCAAGGGGACAGTCTCCAGGGGAGCAATCAGCCCCAGCATTTT
D gene: NA; J gene: TRBJ1-1; V gene: TRBV18; clone size: NA; CDR3 protein: CASSPLLSTEAFF; CDR3 DNA: TGTGCCAGCTCACCCCTACTTAGCACTGAAGCTTTCTTT
D gene: NA; J gene: TRBJ2-7; V gene: TRBV9; clone size: NA; CDR3 protein: CASSDWTGYEQYF; CDR3 DNA: TGTGCCAGCAGCGATTGGACGGGCTACGAGCAGTACTTC
D gene: NA; J gene: TRBJ1-2; V gene: TRBV28; clone size: NA; CDR3 protein: CASGGIYTF; CDR3 DNA: TGTGCCAGCGGGGGGATCTACACCTTC
D gene: NA; J gene: TRBJ2-7; V gene: TRBV29-1; clone size: NA; CDR3 protein: CSVGLLDRAYEQYF; CDR3 DNA: TGCAGCGTTGGCCTCCTGGATAGGGCCTACGAGCAGTACTTC
D gene: NA; J gene: TRBJ2-5; V gene: TRBV2; clone size: NA; CDR3 protein: CAQSIGVTQYF; CDR3 DNA: TGTGCCCAGAGTATAGGGGTGACCCAGTACTTC
D gene: NA; J gene: TRBJ2-1; V gene: TRBV5-5; clone size: NA; CDR3 protein: CASSLVGPNEQFF; CDR3 DNA: TGTGCCAGCAGCTTGGTTGGCCCCAATGAGCAGTTCTTC
D gene: TRBD2; J gene: TRBJ2-1; V gene: TRBV10-3; clone size: NA; CDR3 protein: CAISNGLAGLYEQFF; CDR3 DNA: TGTGCCATCAGCAACGGACTAGCCGGGTTATATGAGCAGTTCTTC
D gene: TRBD1; J gene: TRBJ1-5; V gene: TRBV5-6; clone size: NA; CDR3 protein: CASSLWDRTYNQPQHF; CDR3 DNA: TGTGCCAGCAGCTTGTGGGACAGGACCTACAATCAGCCCCAGCATTTT
D gene: TRBD1; J gene: TRBJ2-5; V gene: TRBV2; clone size: NA; CDR3 protein: CASSEGGTGDETQYF; CDR3 DNA: TGTGCCAGCAGTGAAGGGGGGACAGGGGATGAGACCCAGTACTTC
D gene: NA; J gene: TRBJ1-3; V gene: TRBV28; clone size: NA; CDR3 protein: CASSFRAGRPLSGNTIYF; CDR3 DNA: TGTGCCAGCAGTTTTAGGGCAGGAAGACCTCTCTCTGGAAACACCATATATTTT
D gene: TRBD1; J gene: TRBJ1-1; V gene: TRBV6-5; clone size: NA; CDR3 protein: CASSPQGEEAFF; CDR3 DNA: TGTGCCAGCAGCCCACAGGGGGAGGAGGCTTTCTTT
D gene: TRBD2; J gene: TRBJ2-1; V gene: TRBV5-1; clone size: NA; CDR3 protein: CASSAENLAGVNSYNEQFF; CDR3 DNA: TGCGCCAGCAGCGCGGAAAATCTAGCGGGAGTCAACTCCTACAATGAGCAGTTCTTC
D gene: NA; J gene: TRBJ2-3; V gene: TRBV7-9; clone size: many; CDR3 protein: CASSSSGADTQYF; CDR3 DNA: TGTGCCAGCAGCTCCTCGGGGGCAGATACGCAGTATTTT
D gene: NA; J gene: TRBJ2-5; V gene: TRBV5-4; clone size: NA; CDR3 protein: CASSLQRETQYF; CDR3 DNA: TGTGCCAGCAGCCTCCAGAGGGAGACCCAGTACTTC
D gene: NA; J gene: TRBJ1-5; V gene: TRBV6-6; clone size: NA; CDR3 protein: CASSFRPSNQPQHF; CDR3 DNA: TGTGCCAGCAGTTTCAGGCCTAGCAATCAGCCCCAGCATTTT
D gene: NA; J gene: TRBJ1-5; V gene: TRBV5-4; clone size: NA; CDR3 protein: CASSQDPGGNQPQHF; CDR3 DNA: TGTGCCAGCAGTCAGGACCCGGGGGGCAATCAGCCCCAGCATTTT
D gene: NA; J gene: TRBJ2-7; V gene: TRBV20-1; clone size: NA; CDR3 protein: CSATLRREQYF; CDR3 DNA: TGCAGTGCTACCCTACGTCGCGAGCAGTACTTC
D gene: NA; J gene: TRBJ2-7; V gene: TRBV27; clone size: once; CDR3 protein: CASSPPPGMVEQYF; CDR3 DNA: TGTGCCAGCAGTCCCCCGCCAGGGATGGTTGAGCAGTACTTC
D gene: NA; J gene: TRBJ2-5; V gene: TRBV5-1; clone size: once; CDR3 protein: CASRDNQETQYF; CDR3 DNA: TGCGCCAGCCGGGACAATCAAGAGACCCAGTACTTC
D gene: NA; J gene: TRBJ1-1; V gene: TRBV30; clone size: NA; CDR3 protein: CAWIHRVKNTEAFF; CDR3 DNA: TGTGCCTGGATTCACAGGGTCAAGAACACTGAAGCTTTCTTT
D gene: NA; J gene: TRBJ2-6; V gene: TRBV5-6; clone size: NA; CDR3 protein: CASSLAPSGANVLTF; CDR3 DNA: TGTGCCAGCAGCTTGGCTCCCTCTGGGGCCAACGTCCTGACTTTC
D gene: NA; J gene: TRBJ2-3; V gene: TRBV5-4; clone size: NA; CDR3 protein: CASSPTSLAPTDTQYF; CDR3 DNA: TGTGCCAGCAGCCCCACTAGTTTAGCCCCCACAGATACGCAGTATTTT
D gene: NA; J gene: TRBJ2-3; V gene: TRBV28; clone size: NA; CDR3 protein: CASSFLTMSTDTQYF; CDR3 DNA: TGTGCCAGCAGTTTCCTGACTATGAGCACAGATACGCAGTATTTT